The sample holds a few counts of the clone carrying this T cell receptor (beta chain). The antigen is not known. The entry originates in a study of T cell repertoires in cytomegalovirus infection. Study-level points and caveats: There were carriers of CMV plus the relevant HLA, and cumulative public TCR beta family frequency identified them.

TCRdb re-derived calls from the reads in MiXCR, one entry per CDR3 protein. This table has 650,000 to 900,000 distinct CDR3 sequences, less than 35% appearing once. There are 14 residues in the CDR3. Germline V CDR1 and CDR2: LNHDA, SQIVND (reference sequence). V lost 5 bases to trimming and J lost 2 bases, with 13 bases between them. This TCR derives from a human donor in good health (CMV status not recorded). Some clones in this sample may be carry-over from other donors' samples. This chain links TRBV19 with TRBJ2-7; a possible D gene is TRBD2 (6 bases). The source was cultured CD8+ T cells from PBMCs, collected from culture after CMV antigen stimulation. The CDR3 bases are TGTGCCAGTAGTCTCGCGGGGATTACCTACGAGCAGTACTTC. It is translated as CASSLAGITYEQYF.